This TCR beta chain came from a study of T cells after yellow fever vaccination. TCR cDNA, made by 5'RACE template switching, carried an added universal primer site and UMIs. TCRdb recomputed calls from the 5' RACE reads with MiXCR, one row per CDR3 protein. In the table there are some 240,000 distinct CDR3 sequences, approximately 3% of which are singletons. Findings and caveats of the study: Re-detected after boosting: most primary clones, about 96% of CD4 and roughly 88% of CD8.

Germline V lookup: CDR1 MNHEY, CDR2 SVGAGI. J lost 8 bases, V lost 6 bases, and 8 bases had no gene match. CDR3 size: 13 residues. At least ten counts were recorded for this clonotype. Its matching antigen is unknown. Sequencing used CD4+ T cells sorted from PBMCs, obtained 10 days after the yellow fever booster vaccination. This clonotype was sampled from a man in his late teens or twenties who received the YFV17D yellow fever vaccine. V gene TRBV6-5 combines with J gene TRBJ1-2; 8 bases are a match to TRBD1. CDR3 coding DNA: TGTGCCAGCAGCCAGACAGGGGCCTTCGGCTACACCTTC. As protein: CASSQTGAFGYTF.